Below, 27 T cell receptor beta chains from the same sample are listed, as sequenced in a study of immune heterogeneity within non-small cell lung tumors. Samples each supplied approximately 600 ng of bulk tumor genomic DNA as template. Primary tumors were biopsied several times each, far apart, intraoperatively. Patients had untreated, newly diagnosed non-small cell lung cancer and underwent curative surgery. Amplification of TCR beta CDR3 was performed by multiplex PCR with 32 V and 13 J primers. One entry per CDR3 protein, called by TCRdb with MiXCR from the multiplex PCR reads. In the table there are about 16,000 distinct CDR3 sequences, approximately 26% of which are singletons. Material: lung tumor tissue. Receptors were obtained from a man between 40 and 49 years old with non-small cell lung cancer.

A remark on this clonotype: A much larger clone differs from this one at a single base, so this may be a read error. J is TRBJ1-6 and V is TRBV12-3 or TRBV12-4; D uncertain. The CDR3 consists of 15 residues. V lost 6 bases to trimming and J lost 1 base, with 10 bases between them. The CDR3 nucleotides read TGTGCCAGCAGACCAGACAATTCCTATAATTCACCCCTCCACTTT. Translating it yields CASRPDNSYNSPLHF.

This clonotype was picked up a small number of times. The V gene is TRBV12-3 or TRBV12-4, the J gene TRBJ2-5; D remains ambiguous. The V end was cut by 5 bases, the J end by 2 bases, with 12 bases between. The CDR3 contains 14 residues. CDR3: CASSPTGPQETQYF. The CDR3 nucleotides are TGTGCCAGCAGTCCAACCGGGCCACAAGAGACCCAGTACTTC.

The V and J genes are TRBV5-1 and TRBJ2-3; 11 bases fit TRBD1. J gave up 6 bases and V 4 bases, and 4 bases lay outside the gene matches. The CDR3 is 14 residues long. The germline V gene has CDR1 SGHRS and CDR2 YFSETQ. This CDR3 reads CASSPGQGGDTQYF. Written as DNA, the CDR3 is TGCGCCAGCAGCCCGGGACAGGGGGGGGATACGCAGTATTTT.

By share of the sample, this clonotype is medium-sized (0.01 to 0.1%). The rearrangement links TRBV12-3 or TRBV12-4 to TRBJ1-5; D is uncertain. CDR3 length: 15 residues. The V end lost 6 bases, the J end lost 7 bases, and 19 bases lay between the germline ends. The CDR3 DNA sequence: TGTGCCAGCAGCTCTCTCAGGTCCGGAGGGCAGCCCCAGCATTTT. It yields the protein CASSSLRSGGQPQHF.

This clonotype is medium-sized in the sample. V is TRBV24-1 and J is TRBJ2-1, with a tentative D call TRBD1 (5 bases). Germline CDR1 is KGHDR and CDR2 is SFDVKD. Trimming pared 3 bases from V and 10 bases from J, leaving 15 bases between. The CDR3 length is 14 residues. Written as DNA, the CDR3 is TGTGCCACCAGTGATCCCGGACAACATAACGAGCAGTTCTTC. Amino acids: CATSDPGQHNEQFF.

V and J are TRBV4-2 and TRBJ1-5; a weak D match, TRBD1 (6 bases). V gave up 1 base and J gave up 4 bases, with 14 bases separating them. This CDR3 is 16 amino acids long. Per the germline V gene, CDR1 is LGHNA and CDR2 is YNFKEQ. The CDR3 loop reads CASSQAGTWANQPQHF. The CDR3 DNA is TGTGCCAGCAGCCAAGCTGGGACATGGGCAAATCAGCCCCAGCATTTT.

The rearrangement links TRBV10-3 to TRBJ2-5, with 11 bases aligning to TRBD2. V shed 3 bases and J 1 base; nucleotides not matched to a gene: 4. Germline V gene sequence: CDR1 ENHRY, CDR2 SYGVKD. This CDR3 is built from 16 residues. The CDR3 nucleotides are TGTGCCATCAGTGACCCCGGACTAGCGGGCCAAGAGACCCAGTACTTC. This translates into CAISDPGLAGQETQYF.

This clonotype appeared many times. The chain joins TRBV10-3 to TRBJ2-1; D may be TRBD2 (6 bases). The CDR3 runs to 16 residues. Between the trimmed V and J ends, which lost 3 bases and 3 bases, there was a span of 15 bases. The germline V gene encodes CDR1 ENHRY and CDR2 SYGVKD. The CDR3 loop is CAISDPGLANYNEQFF. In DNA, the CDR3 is TGTGCCATCAGTGACCCCGGGCTAGCGAACTACAATGAGCAGTTCTTC.

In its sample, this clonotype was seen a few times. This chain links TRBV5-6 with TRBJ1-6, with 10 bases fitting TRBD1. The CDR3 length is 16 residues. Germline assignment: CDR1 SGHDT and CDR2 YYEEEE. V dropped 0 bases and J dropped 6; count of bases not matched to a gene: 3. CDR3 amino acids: CASSLGQGAGNSPLHF. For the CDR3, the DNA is TGTGCCAGCAGCTTGGGACAGGGGGCTGGTAATTCACCCCTCCACTTT.

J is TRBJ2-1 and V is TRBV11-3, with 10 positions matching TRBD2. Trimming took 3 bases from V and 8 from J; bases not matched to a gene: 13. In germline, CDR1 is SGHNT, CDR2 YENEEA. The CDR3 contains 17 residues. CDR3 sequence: CASSFRTSGISGDEQFF. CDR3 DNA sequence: TGTGCCAGCAGCTTTAGGACTAGCGGCATTAGTGGCGATGAGCAGTTCTTC.

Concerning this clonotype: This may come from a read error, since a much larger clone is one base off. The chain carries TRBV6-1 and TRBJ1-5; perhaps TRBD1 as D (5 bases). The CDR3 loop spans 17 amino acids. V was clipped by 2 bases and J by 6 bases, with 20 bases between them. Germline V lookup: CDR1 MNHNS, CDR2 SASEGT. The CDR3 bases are TGTGCCAGCAGTGAAAATTGGTTGGGAGGGGCTCGTCAGCCCCAGCATTTT. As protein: CASSENWLGGARQPQHF.

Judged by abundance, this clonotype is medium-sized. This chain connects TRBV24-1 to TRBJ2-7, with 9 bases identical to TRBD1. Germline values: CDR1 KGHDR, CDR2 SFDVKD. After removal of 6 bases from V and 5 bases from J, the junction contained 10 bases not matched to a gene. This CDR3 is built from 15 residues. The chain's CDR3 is CATSLSGTGFDEQYF. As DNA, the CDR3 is TGTGCCACCAGTTTATCCGGGACAGGGTTCGACGAGCAGTACTTC.

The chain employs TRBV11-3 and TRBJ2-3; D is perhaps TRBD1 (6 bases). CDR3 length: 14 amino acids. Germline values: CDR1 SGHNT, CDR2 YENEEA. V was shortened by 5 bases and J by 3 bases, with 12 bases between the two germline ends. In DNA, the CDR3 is TGTGCCAGCAGCCTCAGGGGAAGTACAGATACGCAGTATTTT. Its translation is CASSLRGSTDTQYF.

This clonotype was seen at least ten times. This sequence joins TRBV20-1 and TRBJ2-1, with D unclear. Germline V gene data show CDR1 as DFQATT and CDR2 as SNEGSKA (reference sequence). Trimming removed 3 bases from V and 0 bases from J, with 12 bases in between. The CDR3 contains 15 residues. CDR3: CSASNYLSSYNEQFF. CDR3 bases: TGCAGTGCTAGTAATTACTTGAGCTCCTACAATGAGCAGTTCTTC.

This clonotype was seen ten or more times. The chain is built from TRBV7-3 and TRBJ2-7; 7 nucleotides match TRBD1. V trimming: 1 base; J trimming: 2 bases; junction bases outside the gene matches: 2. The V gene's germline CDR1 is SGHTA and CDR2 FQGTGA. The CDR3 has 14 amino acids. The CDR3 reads CASSLKDRTYEQYF. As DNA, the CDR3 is TGTGCCAGCAGCTTAAAGGACAGGACCTACGAGCAGTACTTC.

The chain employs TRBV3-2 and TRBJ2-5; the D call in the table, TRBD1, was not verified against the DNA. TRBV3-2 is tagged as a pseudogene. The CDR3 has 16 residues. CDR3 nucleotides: TGTGCCAGCAGTCTTTTAGGGGGGAGGTCACAAGAGACCCAGTACTTC. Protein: CASSLLGGRSQETQYF.

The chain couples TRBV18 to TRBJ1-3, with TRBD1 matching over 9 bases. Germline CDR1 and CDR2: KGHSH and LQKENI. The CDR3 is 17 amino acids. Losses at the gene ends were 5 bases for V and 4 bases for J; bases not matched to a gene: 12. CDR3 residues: CASSTRDRAFGGNTIYF. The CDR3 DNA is TGTGCCAGCTCAACCCGGGACAGGGCGTTTGGGGGAAACACCATATATTTT.

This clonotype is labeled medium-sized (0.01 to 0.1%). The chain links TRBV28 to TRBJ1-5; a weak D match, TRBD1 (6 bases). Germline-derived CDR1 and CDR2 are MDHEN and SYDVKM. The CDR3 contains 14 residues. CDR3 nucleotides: TGTGCTATCGGGGGGCTACGGAGCAATCAGCCCCAGCATTTT. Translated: CAIGGLRSNQPQHF.

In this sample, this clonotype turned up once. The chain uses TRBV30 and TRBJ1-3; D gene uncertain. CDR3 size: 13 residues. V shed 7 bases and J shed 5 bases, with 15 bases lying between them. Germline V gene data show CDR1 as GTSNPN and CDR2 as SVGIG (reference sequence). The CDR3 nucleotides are TGTGCCTACGAACTGGGCCGAAGAAACACCATATATTTT. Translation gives CAYELGRRNTIYF.

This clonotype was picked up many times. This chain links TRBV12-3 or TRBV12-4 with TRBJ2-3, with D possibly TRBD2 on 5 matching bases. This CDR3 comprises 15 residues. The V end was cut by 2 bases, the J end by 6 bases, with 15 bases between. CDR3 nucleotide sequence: TGTGCCAGCAGTTTAATGAGAGGGTCCGCGGATACGCAGTATTTT. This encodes CASSLMRGSADTQYF.

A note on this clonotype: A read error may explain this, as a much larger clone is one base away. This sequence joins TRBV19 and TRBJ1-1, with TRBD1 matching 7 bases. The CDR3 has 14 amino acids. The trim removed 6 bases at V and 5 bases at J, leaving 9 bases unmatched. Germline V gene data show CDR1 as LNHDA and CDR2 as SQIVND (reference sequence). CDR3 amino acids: CASRWATGRTEAFF. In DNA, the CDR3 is TGTGCCAGTAGATGGGCGACAGGGCGGACTGAAGCTTTCTTT.

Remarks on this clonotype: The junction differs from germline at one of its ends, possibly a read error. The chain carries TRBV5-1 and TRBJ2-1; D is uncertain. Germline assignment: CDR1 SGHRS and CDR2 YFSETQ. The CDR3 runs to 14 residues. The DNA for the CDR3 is TGCGCCAGCAGCTTGGCCTTATCCTCCAGTATGGAGTCCTTC. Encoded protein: CASSLALSSSMESF.

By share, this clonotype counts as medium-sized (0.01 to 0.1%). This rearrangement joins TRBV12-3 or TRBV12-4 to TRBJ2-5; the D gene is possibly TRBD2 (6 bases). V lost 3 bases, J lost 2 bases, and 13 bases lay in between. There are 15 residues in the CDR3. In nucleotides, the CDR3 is TGTGCCAGCAGTTTTGGTGATGCGGGACAAGAGACCCAGTACTTC. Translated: CASSFGDAGQETQYF.

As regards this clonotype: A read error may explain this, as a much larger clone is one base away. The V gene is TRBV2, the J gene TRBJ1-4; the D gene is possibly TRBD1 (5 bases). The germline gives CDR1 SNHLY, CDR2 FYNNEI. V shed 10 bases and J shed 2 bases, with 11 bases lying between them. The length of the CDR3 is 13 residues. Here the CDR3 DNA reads TGTGCCATCAGCAGGGACACTAATGAAAAACTGTTTTTT. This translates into CAISRDTNEKLFF.

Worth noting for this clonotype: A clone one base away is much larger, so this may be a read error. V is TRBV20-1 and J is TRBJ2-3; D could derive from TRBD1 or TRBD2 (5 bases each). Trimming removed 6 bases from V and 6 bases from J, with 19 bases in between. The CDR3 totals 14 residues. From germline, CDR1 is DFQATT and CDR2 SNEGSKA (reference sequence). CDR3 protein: CSAELEGLGDTQYF. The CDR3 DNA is TGCAGTGCAGAACTAGAGGGGCTAGGCGATACGCAGTATTTT.

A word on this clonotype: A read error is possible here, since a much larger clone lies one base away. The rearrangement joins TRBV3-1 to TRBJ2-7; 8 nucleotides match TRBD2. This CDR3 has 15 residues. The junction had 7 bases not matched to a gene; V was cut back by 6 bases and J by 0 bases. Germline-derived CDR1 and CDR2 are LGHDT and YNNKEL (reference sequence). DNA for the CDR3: TGTGCCAGCAGAACGACTAGCGAAAGCTCCTACGAGCAGTACTTC. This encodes CASRTTSESSYEQYF.

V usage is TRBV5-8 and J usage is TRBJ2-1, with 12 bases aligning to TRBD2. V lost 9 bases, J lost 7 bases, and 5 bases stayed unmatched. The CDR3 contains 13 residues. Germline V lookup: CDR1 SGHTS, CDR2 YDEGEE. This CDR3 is CATRLAGANEQFF. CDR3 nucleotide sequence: TGTGCCACCCGACTAGCGGGAGCTAATGAGCAGTTCTTC. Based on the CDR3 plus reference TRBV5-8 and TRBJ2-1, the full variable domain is EAGVTQSPTHLIKTRGQQATLRCSPISGHTSVYWYQQALGLGLQFLLWYDEGEERNRGNFPPRFSGRQFPNYSSELNVNALELEDSALYLCATRLAGANEQFFGPGTRLTVL.